This entry features one T cell receptor beta chain sequence. Its target is not known. The sample is drawn from a study of OX40 agonist ivuxolimab in advanced cancers. Study-level information: While on treatment, patients had intravenous ivuxolimab at 0.01 to 10 mg/kg every 2 weeks.

TCRdb's copy holds only in-frame clones and misses some; the assay was immunoSEQ multiplex PCR. The data hold approximately 77,000 clones, with around four fifths observed a single time. Regarding the study as a whole: Among the lowest peripheral clonal expansion occurred in 0.1-3.0 mg/kg partial responders.

The CDR3 totals 15 residues. Germline CDR1 and CDR2: SGHRS and YFSETQ. V lost 7 bases and J lost 0; bases outside the gene matches: 8. The chain joins TRBV5-1 to TRBJ2-3; 7 bases fit TRBD2. The sample in question was CD4+ or CD8+ T cells sorted from blood, obtained in a trial of the OX40 agonist ivuxolimab. This clonotype was obtained from an adult with an advanced solid tumor such as melanoma, head and neck, liver or kidney cancer. The CDR3 reads CASGSGGPSTDTQYF. Here the CDR3 DNA reads TGCGCCAGCGGATCGGGGGGACCTAGCACAGATACGCAGTATTTT.